One and the same sample provided the 5 T cell receptor beta chains below, sequenced in a study of STAT5B mutations in CD4+ large granular lymphocyte leukemia. Method: immunoSEQ multiplex PCR; TCRdb's copy keeps in-frame clones and lacks some. The sample has about 40,000 clones; 81% are singletons. Sample: CD4+ T cells from blood buffy coats. These receptors all come from a human donor in good health.

V is TRBV7-9 and J is TRBJ2-5, with D possibly TRBD2 on 5 matching bases. This CDR3 is 17 amino acids long. V lost 5 bases, J lost 1 base, and 20 bases lay in between. Germline CDR1 reads SEHNR; CDR2 reads FQNEAQ (reference sequence). For the CDR3, the DNA is TGTGCCAGCAGCGGCGGGCTACTGTCGTTTGTCCAAGAGACCCAGTACTTC. Its protein is CASSGGLLSFVQETQYF.

The rearrangement joins TRBV5-6 to TRBJ2-2; 9 nucleotides align to TRBD2. The germline gives CDR1 SGHDT, CDR2 YYEEEE. V trimming: 0 bases; J trimming: 4 bases; junction bases outside the gene matches: 4. CDR3 length: 16 amino acids. The CDR3: CASSLVGGGATGELFF. DNA for the CDR3: TGTGCCAGCAGCTTGGTTGGCGGGGGGGCCACCGGGGAGCTGTTTTTT.

This rearrangement joins TRBV18 to TRBJ2-1; TRBD1 aligns across 10 bases. The V and J ends lost 0 bases and 5 bases, in that order; junction bases with no gene match: 4. In germline, CDR1 is KGHSH, CDR2 LQKENI. This CDR3 has 16 residues. In DNA form, the CDR3 reads TGTGCCAGCTCACCACCGGGGGACAGGGGCCACAATGAGCAGTTCTTC. It encodes CASSPPGDRGHNEQFF.

V usage is TRBV30 and J usage is TRBJ2-2, with D possibly being TRBD1 (6 bases). This CDR3 has 16 amino acids. Per germline, CDR1 GTSNPN and CDR2 SVGIG (reference sequence). V lost 4 bases and J lost 1, with 16 bases in between. The CDR3 here is CAWKVPGGGNTGELFF. DNA for the CDR3: TGTGCCTGGAAGGTTCCTGGGGGCGGGAACACCGGGGAGCTGTTTTTT.

This chain links TRBV4-1 with TRBJ2-2; 11 positions agree with TRBD1. The CDR3 totals 16 residues. The V and J ends lost 5 bases and 5 bases, in that order; junction bases with no gene match: 7. Germline CDR1 is MGHRA and CDR2 is YSYEKL. CDR3 coding DNA: TGCGCCAGCAGCACCCGGGACAGGGGGGGGACCGGGGAGCTGTTTTTT. It codes for CASSTRDRGGTGELFF.